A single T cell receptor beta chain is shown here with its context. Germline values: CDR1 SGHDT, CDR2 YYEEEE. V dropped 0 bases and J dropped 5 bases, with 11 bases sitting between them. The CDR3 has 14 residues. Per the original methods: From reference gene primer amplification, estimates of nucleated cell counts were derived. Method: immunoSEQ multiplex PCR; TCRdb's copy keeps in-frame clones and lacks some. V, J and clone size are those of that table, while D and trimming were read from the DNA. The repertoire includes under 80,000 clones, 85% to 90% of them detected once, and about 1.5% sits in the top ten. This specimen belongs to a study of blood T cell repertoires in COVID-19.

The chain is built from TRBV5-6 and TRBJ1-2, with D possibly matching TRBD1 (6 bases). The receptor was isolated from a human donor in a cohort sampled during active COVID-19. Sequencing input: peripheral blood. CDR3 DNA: TGTGCCAGCAGCTTGGAGTACCAGGGGTATGGCTACACCTTC. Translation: CASSLEYQGYGYTF.